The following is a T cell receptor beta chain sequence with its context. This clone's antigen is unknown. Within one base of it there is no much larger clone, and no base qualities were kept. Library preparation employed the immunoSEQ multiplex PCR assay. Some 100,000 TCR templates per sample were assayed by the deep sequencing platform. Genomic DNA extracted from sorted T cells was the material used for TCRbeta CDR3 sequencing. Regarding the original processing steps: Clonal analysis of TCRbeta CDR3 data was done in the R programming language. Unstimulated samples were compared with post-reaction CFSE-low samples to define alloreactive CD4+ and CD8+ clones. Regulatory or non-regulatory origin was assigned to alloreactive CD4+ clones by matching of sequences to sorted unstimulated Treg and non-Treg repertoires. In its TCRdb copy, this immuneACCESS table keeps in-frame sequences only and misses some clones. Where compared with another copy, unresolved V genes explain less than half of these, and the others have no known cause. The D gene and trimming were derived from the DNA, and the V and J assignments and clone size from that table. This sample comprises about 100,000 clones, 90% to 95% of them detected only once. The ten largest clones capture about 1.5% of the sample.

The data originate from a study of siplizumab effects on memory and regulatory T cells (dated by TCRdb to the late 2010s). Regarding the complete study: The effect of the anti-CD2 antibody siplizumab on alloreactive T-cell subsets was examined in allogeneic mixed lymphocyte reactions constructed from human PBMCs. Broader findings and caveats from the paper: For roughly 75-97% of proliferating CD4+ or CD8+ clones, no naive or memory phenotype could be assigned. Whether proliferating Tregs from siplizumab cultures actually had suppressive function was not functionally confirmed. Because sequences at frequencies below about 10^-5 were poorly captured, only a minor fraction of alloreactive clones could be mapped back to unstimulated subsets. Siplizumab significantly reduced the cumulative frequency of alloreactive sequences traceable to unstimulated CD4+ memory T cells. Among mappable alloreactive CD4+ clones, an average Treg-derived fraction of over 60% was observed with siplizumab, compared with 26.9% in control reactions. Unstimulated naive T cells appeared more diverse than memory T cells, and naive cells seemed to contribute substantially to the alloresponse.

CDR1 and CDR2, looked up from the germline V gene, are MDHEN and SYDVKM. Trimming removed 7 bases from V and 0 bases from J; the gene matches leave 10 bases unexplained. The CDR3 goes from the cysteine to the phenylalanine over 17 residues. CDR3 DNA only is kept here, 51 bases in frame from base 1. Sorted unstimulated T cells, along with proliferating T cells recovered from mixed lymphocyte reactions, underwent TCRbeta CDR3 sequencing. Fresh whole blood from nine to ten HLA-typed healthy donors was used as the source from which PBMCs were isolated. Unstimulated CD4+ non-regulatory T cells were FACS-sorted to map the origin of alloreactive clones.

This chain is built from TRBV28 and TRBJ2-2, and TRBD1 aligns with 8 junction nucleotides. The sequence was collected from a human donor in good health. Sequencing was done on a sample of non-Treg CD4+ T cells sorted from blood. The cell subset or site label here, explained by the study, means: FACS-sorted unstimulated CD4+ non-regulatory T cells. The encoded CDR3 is CASTQGARIANTGELFF. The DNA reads TGTGCCAGCACCCAGGGGGCGCGGATTGCGAACACCGGGGAGCTGTTTTTT.